Below, 19 T cell receptor beta chains from the same sample are listed, as sequenced in a study of T-cell memory formation after mild COVID-19. MiXCR, run by TCRdb on the 5' RACE reads, gives a single entry per CDR3 protein. The table records roughly 180,000 distinct CDR3 sequences, approximately 10% of them present only once. Input material: PBMCs or a T cell subset sorted from them (not recorded which). Source of these receptors: a young man who had mild COVID-19 (a few samples of this study predate the infection). Cell type and time point are not known.

The chain is built from TRBV5-1 and TRBJ2-1; TRBD1 matches at 7 bases. The CDR3 contains 14 residues. Germline V gives CDR1 SGHRS, CDR2 YFSETQ. The ends lost 5 bases at V and 3 bases at J; junction bases unmatched: 5. DNA of the CDR3: TGCGCCAGCAGTCAACAGGGGAACTACAATGAGCAGTTCTTC. The encoded protein is CASSQQGNYNEQFF.

The count of this clonotype is one. V gene TRBV11-2 combines with J gene TRBJ1-3; 7 bases map to TRBD1. The germline CDR1 and CDR2 sequences are SGHAT and FQNNGV. The V segment lost 1 base and the J segment 4 bases; nucleotides outside the gene matches: 7. The CDR3 totals 16 residues. This chain's CDR3 is CASSLVAGGDGNTIYF. Here the CDR3 DNA reads TGTGCCAGCAGCTTAGTTGCAGGGGGAGACGGAAACACCATATATTTT.

The V gene is TRBV7-9, the J gene TRBJ2-4; TRBD2 matches 11 bases. Trimming removed 3 bases from V and 11 bases from J; junction bases left unmatched: 9. CDR1 is SEHNR, CDR2 FQNEAQ, per germline (reference sequence). This CDR3 region has 15 residues. Here the CDR3 reads CASSLFGTSGSLQYF. The CDR3 DNA sequence: TGTGCCAGCAGCTTGTTTGGGACTAGCGGTTCCCTTCAGTACTTC.

The gene calls are TRBV20-1 and TRBJ2-1; no clear D. Germline CDR1 DFQATT, CDR2 SNEGSKA (reference sequence). Trimming cost V 4 bases and J 12 bases, with 13 bases left between them. There are 11 residues in the CDR3. CDR3 residues: CSATSSLGQFF. In DNA, the CDR3 is TGCAGTGCTACTAGTTCTCTCGGGCAGTTCTTC.

The chain is built from TRBV12-3 or TRBV12-4 and TRBJ2-5; 13 nucleotides match TRBD2. V lost 4 bases, J lost 5 bases, and 7 bases stayed unmatched. The CDR3 has 16 residues. CDR3 DNA: TGTGCCAGCAGTTGGACTAGCGGGGGTCCCGGGGAGACCCAGTACTTC. Amino acid sequence: CASSWTSGGPGETQYF.

The rearrangement uses TRBV4-2 and TRBJ1-2; TRBD1 agrees at 7 bases. CDR3 length: 16 residues. The germline gives CDR1 LGHNA, CDR2 YNFKEQ. Losses at the gene ends were 7 bases for V and 2 bases for J; bases not matched to a gene: 13. The CDR3 loop is CASTAQPGQSNYGYTF. The CDR3 DNA reads as TGTGCCAGCACCGCCCAACCGGGACAGTCGAACTATGGCTACACCTTC.

This clonotype was counted a few times. This rearrangement joins TRBV25-1 to TRBJ2-2; perhaps TRBD2 as D (7 bases). The germline CDR1 and CDR2 sequences are MGHDK and SYGVNS. Trimming removed 7 bases from V and 6 bases from J, with 21 bases in between. The CDR3 sequence is 16 residues long. The CDR3 sequence: CASNTAVAGAAGELFF. CDR3 nucleotides: TGTGCCAGCAATACTGCGGTTGCGGGGGCGGCCGGGGAGCTGTTTTTT.

There are a few counts of this clonotype. CDR3 amino acids: CASSQAPGGREQFF. The CDR3 DNA sequence: TGCGCCAGCAGCCAAGCCCCGGGGGGACGGGAGCAGTTCTTC. This chain uses TRBV4-3 with TRBJ2-1, with 7 nucleotides matching TRBD2. Trimming removed 1 base from V and 10 bases from J; junction bases left unmatched: 7. The germline CDR1 and CDR2 sequences are LGHNA and YSLEER. The CDR3 runs 14 residues.

The V gene is TRBV11-1, the J gene TRBJ2-1, with D perhaps matching TRBD2 (5 bases). The CDR3 extends over 13 amino acids. The germline V gene encodes CDR1 SGHAT and CDR2 FQDESV (reference sequence). With 5 bases removed from V and 4 bases from J, the gap between germline ends came to 9 bases. The CDR3 DNA follows: TGTGCCAGCAGCCCACCGGGATACAATGAGCAGTTCTTC. Translating gives CASSPPGYNEQFF.

This clonotype was seen at least ten times. The rearrangement links TRBV7-2 to TRBJ2-5, with D possibly TRBD2 on 6 matching bases. Germline values: CDR1 SGHTA, CDR2 FQGNSA. Trimming took 2 bases from V and 5 from J, leaving 9 bases between them. The CDR3 loop spans 13 amino acids. In DNA form, the CDR3 reads TGTGCCAGCAGCTTACAGGCGGGGGAGACCCAGTACTTC. It yields the protein CASSLQAGETQYF. Drawing the rest from reference TRBV7-2 and TRBJ2-5, the complete variable domain is GAGVSQSPSNKVTEKGKDVELRCDPISGHTALYWYRQSLGQGLEFLIYFQGNSAPDKSGLPSDRFSAERTGGSVSTLTIQRTQQEDSAVYLCASSLQAGETQYFGPGTRLLVL.

The chain couples TRBV6-2 or TRBV6-3 to TRBJ2-2; no clear D. The V end lost 4 bases, the J end lost 4 bases, and 10 bases lay between the germline ends. The CDR3 spans 14 residues. Germline CDR1 MNHEY, CDR2 SVGEGT. This CDR3 reads CASSSFPLTGELFF. CDR3 sequence (DNA): TGTGCCAGCAGTTCCTTCCCCCTCACCGGGGAGCTGTTTTTT.

This clonotype appeared many times. The J gene is TRBJ2-1, the V gene TRBV5-1; no definite D call. With 4 bases removed from V and 6 bases from J, the gap between germline ends came to 17 bases. This CDR3 contains 15 residues. Germline CDR1 SGHRS, CDR2 YFSETQ. CDR3 protein: CASSPAPGRSNEQFF. As DNA, the CDR3 is TGCGCCAGCAGCCCGGCCCCCGGACGTAGCAATGAGCAGTTCTTC.

This rearrangement joins TRBV4-1 to TRBJ1-3, with TRBD1 identical over 7 bases. CDR3 length equals 19 residues. After removal of 1 base from V and 8 bases from J, the junction contained 20 bases not matched to a gene. Germline loops: CDR1 MGHRA, CDR2 YSYEKL. The CDR3 is CASSQAGGNRDSLPDTIYF. The CDR3 bases are TGCGCCAGCAGCCAAGCAGGTGGGAATCGGGACAGCTTGCCGGACACCATATATTTT.

The chain recombines TRBV7-9 with TRBJ2-4, with D possibly being TRBD1 or TRBD2 (6 bases each). Trimming removed 8 bases at V and 15 bases at J, with 17 bases between. This CDR3 contains 11 residues. Germline assignment: CDR1 SEHNR and CDR2 FQNEAQ (reference sequence). CDR3 nucleotide sequence: TGTGCCAGCCTCTTTAGGGGGGTAAGGTACTTC. Protein product: CASLFRGVRYF. Filled out from reference TRBV7-9 and TRBJ2-4, the complete variable domain reads DTGVSQNPRHKITKRGQNVTFRCDPISEHNRLYWYRQTLGQGPEFLTYFQNEAQLEKSRLLSDRFSAERPKGSFSTLEIQRTEQGDSAMYLCASLFRGVRYFGAGTRLSVL.

V and J are TRBV7-2 and TRBJ1-1; D might be TRBD1 (5 bases). The germline V and J ends were trimmed by 6 bases and 4 bases, with 12 bases remaining between them. Germline V gene lookup returns CDR1 SGHTA and CDR2 FQGNSA. The CDR3 is 13 amino acids. The CDR3 here is CASRRGLTTEAFF. The CDR3 coding sequence is TGTGCCAGCAGGAGGGGACTTACCACTGAAGCTTTCTTT. Drawing the rest from reference TRBV7-2 and TRBJ1-1, the complete variable domain is GAGVSQSPSNKVTEKGKDVELRCDPISGHTALYWYRQSLGQGLEFLIYFQGNSAPDKSGLPSDRFSAERTGGSVSTLTIQRTQQEDSAVYLCASRRGLTTEAFFGQGTRLTVV.

This clonotype was observed at least ten times. The chain uses TRBV20-1 and TRBJ1-1; 9 nucleotides agree with TRBD1. The CDR3 runs to 14 residues. Trimming cost V 4 bases and J 5 bases; bases outside gene matches: 8. Germline assignment: CDR1 DFQATT and CDR2 SNEGSKA (reference sequence). The CDR3 region has the DNA TGCAGTGCTAAATTAACAGGGGGCGGAACTGAAGCTTTCTTT. Protein product: CSAKLTGGGTEAFF.

V is TRBV6-5 and J is TRBJ2-1; the D gene is possibly TRBD1 (6 bases). Germline V gene sequence: CDR1 MNHEY, CDR2 SVGAGI. The CDR3 length is 15 residues. The V end was cut by 0 bases, the J end by 8 bases, with 14 bases between. This CDR3 is CASSYSRGYGDEQFF. The CDR3 region has the DNA TGTGCCAGCAGTTACTCCAGGGGTTACGGCGATGAGCAGTTCTTC.

V usage is TRBV5-1 and J usage is TRBJ1-1; unclear D gene. V lost 1 base, J lost 0 bases, and 13 bases lay in between. The CDR3 has 16 amino acids. Germline values: CDR1 SGHRS, CDR2 YFSETQ. CDR3 sequence: CASSLSSAGMNTEAFF. The CDR3, as DNA: TGCGCCAGCAGCTTGTCCAGCGCAGGAATGAACACTGAAGCTTTCTTT.

The gene calls are TRBV6-2 or TRBV6-3 and TRBJ2-3; D is unclear. V was cut by 7 bases and J by 1 base, with 9 bases left in between. Germline CDR1 and CDR2: MNHEY and SVGEGT. This CDR3 has 13 residues. CDR3 protein: CASTLIGTDTQYF. As DNA, the CDR3 is TGTGCCAGCACCCTTATCGGCACAGATACGCAGTATTTT.